A selection of T cell receptor beta chains follows, all from one sample in a study of neoadjuvant anti-PD-1 for oral cavity cancer. The assay was immunoSEQ multiplex PCR, and TCRdb's table has in-frame clones only and misses some. The table has around 13,000 clones, around 80% seen once. The specimen was PBMCs, collected after nivolumab (anti-PD-1) treatment. Source of these receptors: a person between 35 and 79 years old with oral cavity squamous cell carcinoma. The conserved cysteine and the conserved F or W are not part of the CDR3 here. The order of the fields is CDR3 length, V gene, CDR3 protein.

length: 13
V: TRBV6-1
CDR3: ASSGRTSSYNEQF

length: 12
V: TRBV5-1
CDR3: ASRFGGEYYEQY

length: 13
V: TRBV4-1
CDR3: ASSQGRGENQPQH

length: 13
V: TRBV7-9
CDR3: ASSPPGTGSYEQY

length: 12
V: TRBV19
CDR3: ASSISSGYYGYT

length: 11
V: TRBV4-1
CDR3: ASSFTGSYGYT

length: 13
V: TRBV6-5
CDR3: ASSYKGSLFSPLH

length: 10
V: TRBV6-1
CDR3: ATPKQNYGYT

length: 15
V: TRBV9
CDR3: ASSGTNRSSYNSPLH

length: 10
V: TRBV7-3
CDR3: ASSLGTGELF

length: 16
V: TRBV7-2
CDR3: ASSLALWWAGQGSEQY